The 2 T cell receptor beta chains presented below share a single source sample, sequenced in a study of T cell changes during pregnancy in multiple sclerosis. The assay was immunoSEQ multiplex PCR, and TCRdb's table has in-frame clones only and misses some. The table shows over 55,000 clones, with over 80% occurring only once. The starting material was CD8+ T cells from peripheral blood mononuclear cells, obtained in the third trimester of pregnancy. The receptors were gathered from a female donor in good health, enrolled as a control in a pregnancy study.

This rearrangement joins TRBV27 to TRBJ2-1; 8 nucleotides match TRBD1. The CDR3 is 15 amino acids. From germline, CDR1 is MNHEY and CDR2 SMNVEV (reference sequence). The V segment lost 0 bases and the J segment 9 bases; nucleotides outside the gene matches: 7. CDR3: CASSLSKTGAGEQFF. CDR3 DNA: TGTGCCAGCAGTTTATCGAAGACAGGGGCGGGTGAGCAGTTCTTC.

The rearrangement joins TRBV29-1 to TRBJ1-3, with 9 bases that match TRBD1. J lost 7 bases, V lost 0 bases, and 4 bases had no gene match. CDR1 is SQVTM and CDR2 is ANQGSEA in the germline V gene. The CDR3 extends over 14 amino acids. For the CDR3, the DNA is TGCAGCGTTGAAGATGGGACAGGGCCGAACACCATATATTTT. This gives the protein CSVEDGTGPNTIYF.